One and the same sample provided the 25 T cell receptor beta chains below, sequenced in a study of T cell changes during pregnancy in multiple sclerosis. This table comes from immunoSEQ multiplex PCR, and its TCRdb copy is limited to in-frame clones, with some not included. Seen here are approximately 60,000 clones, roughly 90% observed once, and the top ten hold 1.3%. This specimen consisted of peripheral blood, obtained in the second trimester of pregnancy. These receptor sequences come from a female donor with multiple sclerosis, enrolled in a pregnancy study.

CDR3 amino acids: CASSFSGRALYEQYF. The CDR3 bases are TGTGCCAGCAGCTTTAGCGGACGCGCCCTCTACGAGCAGTACTTC. The chain is built from TRBV5-4 and TRBJ2-7, with TRBD2 as a possible D gene (6 bases). Germline assignment: CDR1 SGHNT and CDR2 YYREEE (reference sequence). The CDR3 length is 15 residues. V lost 2 bases and J 3 bases, leaving 15 bases between the germline ends.

A single count supports this clone. The V call is TRBV5-1, the J call TRBJ2-1; the D is unclear. V lost 0 bases to trimming and J lost 3 bases, with 13 bases between them. The CDR3 loop spans 16 amino acids. Germline CDR1 SGHRS, CDR2 YFSETQ. The CDR3 here is CASSLVGSEDYNEQFF. The CDR3 DNA is TGCGCCAGCAGCTTGGTGGGTTCCGAGGACTACAATGAGCAGTTCTTC.

This clone was detected only once. This chain uses TRBV5-1 with TRBJ2-3; TRBD2 agrees at 10 bases. The V gene end was trimmed by 2 bases and the J gene end by 5 bases; junction bases not matched to a gene: 2. Looked up from germline, CDR1 is SGHRS and CDR2 is YFSETQ. The CDR3 runs 14 residues. CDR3 residues: CASSFIAGGDTQYF. DNA of the CDR3: TGCGCCAGCAGCTTCATAGCGGGGGGAGATACGCAGTATTTT.

The chain joins TRBV30 to TRBJ1-2, with D maybe TRBD1 (5 bases). This CDR3 region has 18 residues. Germline CDR1 is GTSNPN and CDR2 is SVGIG (reference sequence). V lost 0 bases and J 2 bases, leaving 22 bases between the germline ends. The CDR3 region is CAWSVYPLDRRPNYGYTF. The CDR3 DNA reads as TGTGCCTGGAGTGTTTATCCCTTAGACAGACGACCAAACTATGGCTACACCTTC. The full variable domain, with the rest looked up from reference TRBV30 and TRBJ1-2, is SQTIHQWPATLVQPVGSPLSLECTVEGTSNPNLYWYRQAAGRGLQLLFYSVGIGQISSEVPQNLSASRPQDRQFILSSKKLLLSDSGFYLCAWSVYPLDRRPNYGYTFGSGTRLTVV.

This CDR3 reads CASSLAHGPTETQYF. CDR3 bases: TGTGCCAGCAGCTTAGCTCACGGTCCAACAGAGACCCAGTACTTC. This chain links TRBV7-6 with TRBJ2-5; D is unclear. The germline CDR1 and CDR2 sequences are SGHVS and FNYEAQ. This CDR3 spans 15 amino acids. The V gene lost 0 bases and the J gene lost 4 bases, with 12 bases spanning the gap.

This chain joins TRBV28 and TRBJ2-7, with D maybe TRBD2 (5 bases). Germline CDR1 MDHEN, CDR2 SYDVKM. CDR3 length: 14 amino acids. Trimming removed 11 bases from V and 0 bases from J, with 17 bases in between. This CDR3 is CACKLVSSSYEQYF. CDR3 coding DNA: TGTGCCTGTAAACTAGTCTCAAGCTCCTACGAGCAGTACTTC.

This clone has a handful of counts. V usage is TRBV29-1 and J usage is TRBJ1-1, with TRBD1 identical over 9 bases. Germline V gives CDR1 SQVTM, CDR2 ANQGSEA. The trim removed 7 bases at V and 5 bases at J, leaving 8 bases unmatched. The CDR3 runs to 13 residues. The CDR3 here is CSARDREGTEAFF. DNA for the CDR3: TGCAGCGCCAGGGACAGGGAAGGAACTGAAGCTTTCTTT.

The chain employs TRBV6-6 and TRBJ1-1; 7 positions match TRBD1. The CDR3 has 16 residues. Germline loops: CDR1 MNHNY, CDR2 SVGAGI (reference sequence). Unmatched junction bases numbered 8, after V lost 3 bases and J lost 1 base. CDR3 sequence: CASSYSPRGANTEAFF. DNA for the CDR3: TGTGCCAGCAGTTATTCTCCCAGGGGGGCGAACACTGAAGCTTTCTTT.

This chain connects TRBV2 to TRBJ1-1; 7 bases line up with TRBD1. Germline loops: CDR1 SNHLY, CDR2 FYNNEI. After removal of 4 bases from V and 2 bases from J, the junction contained 1 base not matched to a gene. The CDR3 spans 13 residues. DNA of the CDR3: TGTGCCAGCAGTGGGGACAGCAACACTGAAGCTTTCTTT. Its protein is CASSGDSNTEAFF.

The chain is built from TRBV11-2 and TRBJ2-7, with D unclear. The CDR3 length is 11 residues. V was trimmed by 4 bases and J by 2 bases, leaving 3 bases between them. Germline loops: CDR1 SGHAT, CDR2 FQNNGV. CDR3 in amino acids: CASSYTYEQYF. The CDR3 bases are TGTGCCAGCAGCTACACCTACGAGCAGTACTTC.

The chain is built from TRBV7-2 and TRBJ1-2, with D uncertain. Trimming pared 1 base from V and 3 bases from J, leaving 12 bases between. The CDR3 is 15 amino acids. Germline CDR1 SGHTA, CDR2 FQGNSA. The CDR3, as DNA: TGTGCCAGCAGCTTAGTGGAGGGTTCCTACTATGGCTACACCTTC. This codes for CASSLVEGSYYGYTF.

The CDR3 region is CSATPGDEQYF. DNA for the CDR3: TGCAGTGCTACCCCAGGGGACGAGCAGTACTTC. This chain uses TRBV20-1 with TRBJ2-7; possible D gene TRBD1, 6 bases. Between the trimmed V and J ends, which lost 4 bases and 5 bases, there was a span of 9 bases. This CDR3 spans 11 amino acids. The germline gives CDR1 DFQATT, CDR2 SNEGSKA (reference sequence).

The table lists this clone with a count of one. The V call is TRBV6-5, the J call TRBJ2-7; 10 nucleotides match TRBD1. CDR1 and CDR2 (germline): MNHEY, SVGAGI. V gave up 4 bases and J gave up 5 bases; unmatched junction bases: 5. The CDR3 covers 14 residues. CDR3 in amino acids: CASSSGTGVDEQYF. CDR3 DNA: TGTGCCAGCAGTTCCGGGACAGGGGTAGACGAGCAGTACTTC.

The chain carries TRBV13 and TRBJ2-1; D perhaps matches TRBD2 (5 bases). CDR3 length: 14 residues. CDR1 and CDR2 from the germline V gene are PRHDT and FYEKMQ (reference sequence). V was pared by 4 bases and J by 2 bases, with 9 bases between. The CDR3 coding sequence is TGTGCCAGCAGCTACCGGACTGCCTACAATGAGCAGTTCTTC. Its protein is CASSYRTAYNEQFF.

The chain recombines TRBV10-1 with TRBJ2-3, with D perhaps matching TRBD1 (7 bases). V was clipped by 4 bases and J by 10 bases, with 18 bases between them. This CDR3 has 14 residues. CDR1 is WNHNN, CDR2 SYGVQD, per germline (reference sequence). CDR3 DNA: TGCGCCAGCAGTGGAGGTCAGGGGGGAATTGCGCAGTATTTT. Encoded protein: CASSGGQGGIAQYF.

The chain has TRBV5-1 and TRBJ1-2; D is perhaps TRBD1 (5 bases). The ends were cut back, 0 bases at V and 5 bases at J, with 20 bases in the middle. Germline V gene lookup returns CDR1 SGHRS and CDR2 YFSETQ. The CDR3 totals 17 residues. The CDR3 loop is CASSLGGLLGTAYGYTF. CDR3 DNA: TGCGCCAGCAGCTTGGGCGGACTACTGGGGACTGCTTATGGCTACACCTTC.

The chain joins TRBV21-1 to TRBJ1-2. TRBV21-1 is a pseudogene locus. The CDR3 is made up of 14 amino acids. CDR3 amino acids: CASSNKHPNYGYTF. For the CDR3, the DNA is TGTGCCAGCAGCAATAAGCATCCTAACTATGGCTACACCTTC.

This clone appeared once. The chain joins TRBV19 to TRBJ1-2, with D possibly TRBD1 on 6 matching bases. The length of the CDR3 is 13 residues. Germline CDR1 LNHDA, CDR2 SQIVND (reference sequence). The germline V and J ends were trimmed by 6 bases and 2 bases, with 10 bases remaining between them. DNA for the CDR3: TGTGCCAGTAGCCTACAGGGCAACTATGGCTACACCTTC. It encodes CASSLQGNYGYTF. The variable domain in full, completed from reference TRBV19 and TRBJ1-2, reads DGGITQSPKYLFRKEGQNVTLSCEQNLNHDAMYWYRQDPGQGLRLIYYSQIVNDFQKGDIAEGYSVSREKKESFPLTVTSAQKNPTAFYLCASSLQGNYGYTFGSGTRLTVV.

This sequence joins TRBV4-1 and TRBJ2-1, with 7 bases identical to TRBD1. The CDR3 sequence is 15 residues long. V trimming: 9 bases; J trimming: 0 bases; junction bases outside the gene matches: 8. Germline values: CDR1 MGHRA, CDR2 YSYEKL. CDR3 DNA: TGCGCCAGTACCAGACAGGGAAGCTCCTACAATGAGCAGTTCTTC. Its protein is CASTRQGSSYNEQFF.

As concerns this clone: Other nucleotide sequences from this sample produce the same CDR3. CDR3 residues: CASSWGGAQQPQHF. Written as DNA, the CDR3 is TGTGCCAGCAGTTGGGGAGGGGCTCAGCAGCCCCAGCATTTT. The chain uses TRBV6-6 and TRBJ1-5; D is perhaps TRBD1 (5 bases). The V gene lost 4 bases and the J gene lost 7 bases, with 14 bases spanning the gap. The CDR3 extends over 14 amino acids. Germline CDR1 MNHNY, CDR2 SVGAGI (reference sequence).

V usage is TRBV4-2 and J usage is TRBJ2-7; a weak D match, TRBD1 (5 bases). CDR1 LGHNA and CDR2 YNFKEQ come from the germline V gene. This CDR3 is 11 amino acids long. Between the trimmed V and J ends, which lost 5 bases and 7 bases, there was a span of 9 bases. The CDR3 nucleotides are TGTGCCAGCAGCACTCGGACAGAGCAGTACTTC. Translation gives CASSTRTEQYF.

The chain uses TRBV7-8 and TRBJ2-1; possible D gene TRBD1, 6 bases. V lost 1 base to trimming and J lost 0 bases, with 13 bases between them. Germline assignment: CDR1 SGHVS and CDR2 FQNEAQ. The CDR3 is made up of 17 amino acids. The CDR3 DNA is TGTGCCAGCAGCTTAGGTTGGACAGCCAGCTCCTACAATGAGCAGTTCTTC. Amino acids: CASSLGWTASSYNEQFF.

The chain couples TRBV4-1 to TRBJ2-5; TRBD2 agrees at 7 bases. The germline V gene has CDR1 MGHRA and CDR2 YSYEKL. The ends lost 4 bases at V and 1 base at J; junction bases unmatched: 3. The CDR3 loop spans 14 amino acids. This CDR3 reads CASSPWGGQETQYF. The CDR3 DNA is TGCGCCAGCAGCCCGTGGGGGGGCCAAGAGACCCAGTACTTC.

Remarks on this clone: The identical CDR3 is also encoded by other nucleotide sequences in the sample. The rearrangement joins TRBV2 to TRBJ2-7; D ambiguous. V lost 2 bases and J 4 bases, leaving 3 bases between the germline ends. This CDR3 spans 11 amino acids. The germline gives CDR1 SNHLY, CDR2 FYNNEI. Here the CDR3 DNA reads TGTGCCAGCAGTGAATATTACGAGCAGTACTTC. Translation: CASSEYYEQYF.

J is TRBJ1-2 and V is TRBV7-9; D call uncertain. This CDR3 contains 13 residues. Per germline, CDR1 SEHNR and CDR2 FQNEAQ (reference sequence). Trimming left V 4 bases short and J 10 bases short, with 16 bases between. The CDR3 reads CASSSSALEDYTF. The DNA for the CDR3 is TGTGCCAGCAGCTCAAGTGCACTCGAGGACTACACCTTC.